This T cell receptor beta chain comes out of a study of OX40 agonist ivuxolimab in advanced cancers. In the study overall: Those enrolled were less than 85% male, with a mean age of around 55 years and ages from about 20 to 85.

Clones were sequenced by immunoSEQ multiplex PCR, and TCRdb holds only the in-frame ones, with some missing. This sample has over 65,000 clones, with over 80% found just once. Here the sequenced sample was CD4+ or CD8+ T cells sorted from blood, taken in a trial of the OX40 agonist ivuxolimab. The receptor's source is an adult with an advanced solid tumor such as melanoma, head and neck, liver or kidney cancer.

The CDR3 region is CASSSLNEKLFF. The CDR3 DNA follows: TGTGCCAGCAGCTCATTAAATGAAAAACTGTTTTTT. This rearrangement joins TRBV7-9 to TRBJ1-4; no definite D call. The CDR3 totals 12 residues. Per the germline V gene, CDR1 is SEHNR and CDR2 is FQNEAQ (reference sequence). V lost 4 bases, J lost 5 bases, and 5 bases lay in between.